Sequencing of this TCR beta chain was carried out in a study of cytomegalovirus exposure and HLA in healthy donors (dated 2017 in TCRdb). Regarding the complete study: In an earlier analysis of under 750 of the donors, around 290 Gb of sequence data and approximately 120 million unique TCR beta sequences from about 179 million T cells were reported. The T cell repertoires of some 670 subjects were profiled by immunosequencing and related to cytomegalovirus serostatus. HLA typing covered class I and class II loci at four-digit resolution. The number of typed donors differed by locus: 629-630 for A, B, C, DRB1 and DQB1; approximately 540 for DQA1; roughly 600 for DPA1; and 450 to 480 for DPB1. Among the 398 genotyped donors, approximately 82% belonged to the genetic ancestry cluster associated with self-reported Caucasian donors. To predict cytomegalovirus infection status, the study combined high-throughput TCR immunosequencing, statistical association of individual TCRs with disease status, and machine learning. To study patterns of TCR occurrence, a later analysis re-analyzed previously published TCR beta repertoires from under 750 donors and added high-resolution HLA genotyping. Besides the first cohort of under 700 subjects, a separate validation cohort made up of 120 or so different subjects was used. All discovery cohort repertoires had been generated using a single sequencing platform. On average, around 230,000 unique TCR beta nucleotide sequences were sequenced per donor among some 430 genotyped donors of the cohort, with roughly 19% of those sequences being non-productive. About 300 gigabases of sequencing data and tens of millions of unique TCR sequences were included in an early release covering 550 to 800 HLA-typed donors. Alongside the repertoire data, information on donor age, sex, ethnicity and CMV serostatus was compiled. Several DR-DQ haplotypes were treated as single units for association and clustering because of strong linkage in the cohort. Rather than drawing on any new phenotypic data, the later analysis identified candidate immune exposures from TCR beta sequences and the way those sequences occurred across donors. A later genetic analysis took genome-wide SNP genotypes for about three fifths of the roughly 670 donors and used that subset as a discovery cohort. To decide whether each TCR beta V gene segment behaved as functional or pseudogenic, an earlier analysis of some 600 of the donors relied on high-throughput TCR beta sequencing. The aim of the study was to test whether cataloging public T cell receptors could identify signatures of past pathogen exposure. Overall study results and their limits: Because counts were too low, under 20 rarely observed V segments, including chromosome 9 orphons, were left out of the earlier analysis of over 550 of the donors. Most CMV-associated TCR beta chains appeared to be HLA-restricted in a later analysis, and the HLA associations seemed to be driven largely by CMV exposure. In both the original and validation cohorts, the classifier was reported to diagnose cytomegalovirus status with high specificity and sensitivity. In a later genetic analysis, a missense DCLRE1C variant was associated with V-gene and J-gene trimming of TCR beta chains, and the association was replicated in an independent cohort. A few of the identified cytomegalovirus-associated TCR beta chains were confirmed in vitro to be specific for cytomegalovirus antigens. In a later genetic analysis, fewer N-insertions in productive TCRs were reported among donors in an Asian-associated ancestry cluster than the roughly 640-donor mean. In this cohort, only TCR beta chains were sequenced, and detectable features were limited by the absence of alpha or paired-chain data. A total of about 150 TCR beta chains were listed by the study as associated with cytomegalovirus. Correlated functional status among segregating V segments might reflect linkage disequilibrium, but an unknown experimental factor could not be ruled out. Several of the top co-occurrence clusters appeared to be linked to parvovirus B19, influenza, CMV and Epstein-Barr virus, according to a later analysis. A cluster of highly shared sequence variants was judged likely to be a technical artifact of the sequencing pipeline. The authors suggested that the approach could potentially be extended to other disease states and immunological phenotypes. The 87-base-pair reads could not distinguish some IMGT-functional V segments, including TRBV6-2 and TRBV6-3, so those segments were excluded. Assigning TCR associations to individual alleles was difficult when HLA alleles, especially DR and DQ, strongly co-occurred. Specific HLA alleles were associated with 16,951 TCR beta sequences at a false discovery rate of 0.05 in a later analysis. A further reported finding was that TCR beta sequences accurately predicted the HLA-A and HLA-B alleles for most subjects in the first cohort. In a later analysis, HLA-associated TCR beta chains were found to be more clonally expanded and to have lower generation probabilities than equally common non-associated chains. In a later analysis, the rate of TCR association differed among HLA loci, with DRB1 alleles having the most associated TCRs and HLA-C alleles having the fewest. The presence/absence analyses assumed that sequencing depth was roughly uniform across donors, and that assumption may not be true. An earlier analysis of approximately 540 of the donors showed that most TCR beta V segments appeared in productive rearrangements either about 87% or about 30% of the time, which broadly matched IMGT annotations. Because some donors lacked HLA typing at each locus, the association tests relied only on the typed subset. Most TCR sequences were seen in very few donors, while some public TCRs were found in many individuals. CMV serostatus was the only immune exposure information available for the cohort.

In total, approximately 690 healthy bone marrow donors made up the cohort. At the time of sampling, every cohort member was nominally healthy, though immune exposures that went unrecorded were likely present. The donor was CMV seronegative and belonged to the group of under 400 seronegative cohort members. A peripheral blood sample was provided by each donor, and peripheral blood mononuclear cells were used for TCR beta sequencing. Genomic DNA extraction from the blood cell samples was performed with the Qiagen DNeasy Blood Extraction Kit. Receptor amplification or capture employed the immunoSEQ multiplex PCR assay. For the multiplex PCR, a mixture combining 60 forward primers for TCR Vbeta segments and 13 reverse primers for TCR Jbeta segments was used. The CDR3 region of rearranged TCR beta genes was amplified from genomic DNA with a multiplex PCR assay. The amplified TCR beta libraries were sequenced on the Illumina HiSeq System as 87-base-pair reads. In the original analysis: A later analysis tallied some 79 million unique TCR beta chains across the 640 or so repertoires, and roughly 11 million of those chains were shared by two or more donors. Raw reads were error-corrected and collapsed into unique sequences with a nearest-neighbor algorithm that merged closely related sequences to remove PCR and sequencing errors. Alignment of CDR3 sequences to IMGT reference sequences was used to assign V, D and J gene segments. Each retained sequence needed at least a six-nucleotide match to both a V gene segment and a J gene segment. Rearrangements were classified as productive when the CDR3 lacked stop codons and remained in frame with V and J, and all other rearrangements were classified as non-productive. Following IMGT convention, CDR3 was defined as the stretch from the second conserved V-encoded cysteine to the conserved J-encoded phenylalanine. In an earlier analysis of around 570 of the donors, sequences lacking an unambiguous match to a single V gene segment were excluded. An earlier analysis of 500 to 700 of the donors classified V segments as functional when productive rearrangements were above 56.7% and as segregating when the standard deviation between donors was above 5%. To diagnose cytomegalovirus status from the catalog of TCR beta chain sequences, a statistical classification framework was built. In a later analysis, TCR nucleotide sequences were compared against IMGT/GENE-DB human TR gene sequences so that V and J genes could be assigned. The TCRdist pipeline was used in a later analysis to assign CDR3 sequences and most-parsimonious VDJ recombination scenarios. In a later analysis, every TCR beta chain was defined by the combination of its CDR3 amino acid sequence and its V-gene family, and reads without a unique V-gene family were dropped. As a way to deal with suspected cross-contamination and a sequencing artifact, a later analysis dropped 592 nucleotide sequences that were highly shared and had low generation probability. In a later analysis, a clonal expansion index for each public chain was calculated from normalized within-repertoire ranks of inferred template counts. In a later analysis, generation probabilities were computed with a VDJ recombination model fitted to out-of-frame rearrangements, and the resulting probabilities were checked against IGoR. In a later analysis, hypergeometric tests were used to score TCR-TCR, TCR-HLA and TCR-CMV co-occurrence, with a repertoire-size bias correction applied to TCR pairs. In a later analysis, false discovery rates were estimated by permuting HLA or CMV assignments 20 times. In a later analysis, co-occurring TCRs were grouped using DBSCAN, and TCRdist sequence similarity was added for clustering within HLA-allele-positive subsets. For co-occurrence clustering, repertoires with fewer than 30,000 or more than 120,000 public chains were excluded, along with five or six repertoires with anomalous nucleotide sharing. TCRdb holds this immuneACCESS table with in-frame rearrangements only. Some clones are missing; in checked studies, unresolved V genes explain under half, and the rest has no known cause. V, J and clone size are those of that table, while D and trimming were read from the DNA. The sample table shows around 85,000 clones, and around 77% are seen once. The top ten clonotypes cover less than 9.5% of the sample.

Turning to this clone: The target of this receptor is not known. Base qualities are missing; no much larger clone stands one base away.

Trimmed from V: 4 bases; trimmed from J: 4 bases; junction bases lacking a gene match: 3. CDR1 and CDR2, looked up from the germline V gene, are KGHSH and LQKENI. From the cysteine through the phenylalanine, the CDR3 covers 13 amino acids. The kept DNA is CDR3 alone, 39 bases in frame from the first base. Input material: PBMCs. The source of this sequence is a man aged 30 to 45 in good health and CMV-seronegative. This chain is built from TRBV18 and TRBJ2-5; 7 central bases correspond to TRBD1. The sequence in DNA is TGTGCCAGCTCACTCGACAGGGTAGAGACCCAGTACTTC. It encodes CASSLDRVETQYF.